These 5 T cell receptor beta chains share one sample of origin, sequenced in a study of beta chain features in type 1 diabetes. Study-wide results and caveats: Type 1 diabetes patients showed a moderate but significant shortening of TCRB CDR3s in all four CD4+ subsets.

These receptors' antigens are unknown. The sequenced template was cDNA made from the entire isolated RNA. Assay used: immunoSEQ multiplex PCR; TCRdb lists only in-frame clones, some missing. The sample has about 30,000 clones, 50% to 65% seen once. The sequenced sample consisted of Tregs from blood. Receptors were obtained from a woman under 30 with type 1 diabetes.

The V and J genes are TRBV7-6 and TRBJ2-1, with D maybe TRBD2 (6 bases). V lost 1 base, J lost 2 bases, and 15 bases lay in between. The germline CDR1 and CDR2 sequences are SGHVS and FNYEAQ. CDR3 size: 17 residues. The CDR3 region is CASSLVAAGLTYNEQFF. CDR3 DNA sequence: TGTGCCAGCAGCTTAGTAGCAGCGGGCCTGACCTACAATGAGCAGTTCTTC.

A few counts support this clone. This chain connects TRBV18 to TRBJ1-1; D is undetermined. The CDR3 runs 13 residues. CDR1 and CDR2 (germline): KGHSH, LQKENI. V was trimmed by 4 bases and J by 0 bases, leaving 6 bases between them. CDR3 sequence reads: CASSLDMNTEAFF. CDR3 in DNA: TGTGCCAGCTCACTAGACATGAACACTGAAGCTTTCTTT. Filled out from reference TRBV18 and TRBJ1-1, the complete variable domain reads NAGVMQNPRHLVRRRGQEARLRCSPMKGHSHVYWYRQLPEEGLKFMVYLQKENIIDESGMPKERFSAEFPKEGPSILRIQQVVRGDSAAYFCASSLDMNTEAFFGQGTRLTVV.

This clone turned up a few times. J is TRBJ1-5 and V is TRBV29-1, with 8 positions matching TRBD1. Germline assignment: CDR1 SQVTM and CDR2 ANQGSEA. V gave up 4 bases and J gave up 4 bases; unmatched junction bases: 6. This CDR3 has 14 amino acids. CDR3 in amino acids: CSVGGTGINQPQHF. CDR3 DNA: TGCAGCGTTGGTGGGACAGGAATTAATCAGCCCCAGCATTTT.

The CDR3 region is CASSRTGTGTDTQYF. The CDR3 coding sequence is TGTGCCAGCAGCCGAACCGGGACAGGCACAGATACGCAGTATTTT. The chain couples TRBV4-2 to TRBJ2-3; TRBD1 aligns across 7 bases. The V and J ends lost 4 bases and 1 base, in that order; junction bases with no gene match: 5. The CDR3 contains 15 residues. Per germline, CDR1 LGHNA and CDR2 YNFKEQ.

The rearrangement uses TRBV15 and TRBJ2-1; D perhaps matches TRBD1 (6 bases). The CDR3 consists of 12 residues. Trimming removed 5 bases from V and 9 bases from J, with 11 bases in between. Germline assignment: CDR1 LNHNV and CDR2 YYDKDF (reference sequence). The CDR3 reads CATSPRGGEQFF. CDR3 nucleotides: TGTGCCACCAGCCCCAGGGGCGGTGAGCAGTTCTTC.